The 4 T cell receptor beta chains in this list originate from one sample, sequenced in a study of shared clonotypes between healthy human individuals. The data were produced by immunoSEQ multiplex PCR, yet TCRdb's version contains in-frame clones alone and is incomplete. The sample contains 450,000 to 500,000 clones, 81% of which appear only once. Input material: PBMCs. Receptors were obtained from a woman aged 40 to 50 in good health. Some clones in this sample may be carry-over from other donors' samples.

This clone is a singleton in its sample. The chain couples TRBV7-7 to TRBJ2-5; D remains ambiguous. V was cut by 7 bases and J by 5 bases, with 14 bases left in between. The CDR3 has 13 residues. CDR1 is SSHAT, CDR2 FNYEAQ, per germline (reference sequence). The CDR3 DNA reads TGTGCCAGCACCGCCGGGTTCGGTGAGACCCAGTACTTC. The encoded protein is CASTAGFGETQYF.

This clone has ten or more counts. The chain combines TRBV28 with TRBJ2-7, with D maybe TRBD1 (6 bases). V gave up 8 bases and J gave up 2 bases, with 16 bases separating them. Germline CDR1 reads MDHEN; CDR2 reads SYDVKM. The CDR3 contains 14 residues. CDR3 protein: CASCKTGITYEQYF. CDR3 sequence (DNA): TGTGCCAGCTGTAAAACAGGGATAACCTACGAGCAGTACTTC.

The chain recombines TRBV6-4 with TRBJ1-2; TRBD1 agrees at 7 bases. Germline assignment: CDR1 MRHNA and CDR2 SNTAGT. This CDR3 is 12 amino acids long. V dropped 3 bases and J dropped 7; count of bases not matched to a gene: 2. CDR3 sequence reads: CASSDDRVGYTF. The CDR3 bases are TGTGCCAGCAGTGATGACAGGGTTGGCTACACCTTC.

The gene calls are TRBV19 and TRBJ1-2; D is unclear. Germline values: CDR1 LNHDA, CDR2 SQIVND (reference sequence). This CDR3 comprises 15 residues. V shed 6 bases and J shed 5 bases, with 19 bases lying between them. Written as DNA, the CDR3 is TGTGCCAGTAGCCCGGAAGGGTATACACAATATGGCTACACCTTC. This translates into CASSPEGYTQYGYTF.